What follows describes a single T cell receptor (beta chain). Its antigen is not identified. This record belongs to a study of T cells after yellow fever vaccination. Study-wide context: SMART-Seq v4 Ultra Low Input handled preparation of low-cell-number fractions.

Whole-study findings and limits: The study found a weaker secondary response that peaked faster, day 5 versus 15. Clonotypes appearing in both CD4 and CD8 compartments existed, and their share was small. Subsequent to the booster, the majority of primary-vaccination clones reappeared (96% CD4, approximately 85% CD8).

TCRdb reprocessed the 5' RACE reads with MiXCR, giving one entry per CDR3 protein. Of under 200,000 distinct CDR3 sequences in the sample, roughly 9.6% were seen once. The length of the CDR3 is 13 residues. Trimming took off 3 bases at V and 6 bases at J, with 12 bases between the two ends. Looked up from germline, CDR1 is MNHNS and CDR2 is SASEGT. The receptor's source is a man aged 18-30 years who received the YFV17D yellow fever vaccine. This chain uses TRBV6-1 with TRBJ2-7; perhaps D is TRBD1 or TRBD2 (6 bases each). The sequencing here drew on CD8+ T cells sorted from PBMCs, taken 15 days after the yellow fever booster vaccination. This CDR3 is CASSDRGPGEQYV. CDR3 nucleotide sequence: TGTGCCAGCAGTGACCGGGGGCCGGGCGAGCAGTACGTC.